The subject of this entry is one T cell receptor beta chain. TCRdb re-derived calls from the RT-PCR reads in MiXCR, one entry per CDR3 protein. The sample lists hundreds of thousands of distinct CDR3 sequences; over 12% were seen once. Trimming removed 3 bases from V and 2 bases from J, with 14 bases in between. Germline CDR1 and CDR2: KGHSH and LQKENI. The CDR3 is made up of 15 amino acids. The material sequenced was memory CD4+ T cells from blood. The sequence came from a female donor in good health, serving as a healthy control. The gene calls are TRBV18 and TRBJ2-7; perhaps TRBD1 as D (5 bases). Here the CDR3 DNA reads TGTGCCAGCTCACCGGGCCAGGGAACCCCCTACGAGCAGTACTTC. This sequence encodes CASSPGQGTPYEQYF.